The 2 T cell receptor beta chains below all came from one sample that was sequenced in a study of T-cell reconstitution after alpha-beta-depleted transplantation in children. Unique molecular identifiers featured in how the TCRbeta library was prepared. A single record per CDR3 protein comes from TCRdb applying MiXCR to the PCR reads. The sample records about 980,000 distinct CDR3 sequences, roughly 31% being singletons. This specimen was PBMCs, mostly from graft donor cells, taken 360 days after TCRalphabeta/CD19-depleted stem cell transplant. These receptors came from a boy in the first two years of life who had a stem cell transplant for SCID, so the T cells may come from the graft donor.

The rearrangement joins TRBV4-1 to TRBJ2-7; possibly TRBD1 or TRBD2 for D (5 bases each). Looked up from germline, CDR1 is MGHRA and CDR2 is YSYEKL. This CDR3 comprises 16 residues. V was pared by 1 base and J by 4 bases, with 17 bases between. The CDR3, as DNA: TGCGCCAGCAGCCAAGGGGAGCGTCGGGGCGGGTACGAGCAGTACTTC. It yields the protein CASSQGERRGGYEQYF.

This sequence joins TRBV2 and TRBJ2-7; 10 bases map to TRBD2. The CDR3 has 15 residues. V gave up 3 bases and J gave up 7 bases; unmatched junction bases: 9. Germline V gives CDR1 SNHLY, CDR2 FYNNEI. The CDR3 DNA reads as TGTGCCAGCAGTGAGGAGGGACTAGCGTCGGGTGAGCAGTACTTC. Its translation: CASSEEGLASGEQYF. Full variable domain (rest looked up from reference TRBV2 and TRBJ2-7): EPEVTQTPSHQVTQMGQEVILRCVPISNHLYFYWYRQILGQKVEFLVSFYNNEISEKSEIFDDQFSVERPDGSNFTLKIRSTKLEDSAMYFCASSEEGLASGEQYFGPGTRLTVT.